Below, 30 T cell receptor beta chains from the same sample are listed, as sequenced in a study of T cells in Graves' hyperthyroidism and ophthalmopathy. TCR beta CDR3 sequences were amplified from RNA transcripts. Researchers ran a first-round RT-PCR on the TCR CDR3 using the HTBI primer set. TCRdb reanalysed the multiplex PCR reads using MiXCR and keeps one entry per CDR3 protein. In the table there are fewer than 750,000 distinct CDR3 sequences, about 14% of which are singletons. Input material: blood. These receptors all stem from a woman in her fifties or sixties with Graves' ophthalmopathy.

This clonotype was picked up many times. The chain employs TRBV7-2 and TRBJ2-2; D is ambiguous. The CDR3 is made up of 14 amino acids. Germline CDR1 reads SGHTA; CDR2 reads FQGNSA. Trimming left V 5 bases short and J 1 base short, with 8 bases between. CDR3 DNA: TGTGCCAGCAGCGAAAGACAGAACACCGGGGAGCTGTTTTTT. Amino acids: CASSERQNTGELFF.

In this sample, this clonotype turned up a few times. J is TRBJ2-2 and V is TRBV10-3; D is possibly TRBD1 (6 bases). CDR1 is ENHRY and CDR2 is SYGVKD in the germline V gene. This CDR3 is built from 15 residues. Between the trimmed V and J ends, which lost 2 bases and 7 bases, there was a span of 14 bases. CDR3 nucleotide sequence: TGTGCCATCAGTGAGCAGGGGCTCGCGGGCGGGGAGCTGTTTTTT. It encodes CAISEQGLAGGELFF.

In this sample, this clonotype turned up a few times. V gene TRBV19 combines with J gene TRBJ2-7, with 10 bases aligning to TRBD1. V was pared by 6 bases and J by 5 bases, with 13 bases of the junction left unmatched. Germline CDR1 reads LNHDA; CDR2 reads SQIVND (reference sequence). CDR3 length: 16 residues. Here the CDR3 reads CASSHLPGQGYHEQYF. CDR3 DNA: TGTGCCAGTAGCCATTTACCGGGACAGGGGTACCACGAGCAGTACTTC.

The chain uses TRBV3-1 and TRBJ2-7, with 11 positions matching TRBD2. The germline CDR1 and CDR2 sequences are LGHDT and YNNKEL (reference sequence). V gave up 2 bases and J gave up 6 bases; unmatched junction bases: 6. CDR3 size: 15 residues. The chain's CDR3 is CASSQLLAGVLEQYF. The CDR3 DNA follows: TGTGCCAGCAGCCAACTACTAGCGGGAGTTCTCGAGCAGTACTTC.

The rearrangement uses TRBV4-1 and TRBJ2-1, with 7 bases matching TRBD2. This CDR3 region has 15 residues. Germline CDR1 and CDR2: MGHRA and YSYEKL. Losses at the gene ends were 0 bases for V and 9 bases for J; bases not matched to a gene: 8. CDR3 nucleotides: TGCGCCAGCAGCCAAGAACTCAGCGGGGCAATTGAGCAGTTCTTC. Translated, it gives CASSQELSGAIEQFF.

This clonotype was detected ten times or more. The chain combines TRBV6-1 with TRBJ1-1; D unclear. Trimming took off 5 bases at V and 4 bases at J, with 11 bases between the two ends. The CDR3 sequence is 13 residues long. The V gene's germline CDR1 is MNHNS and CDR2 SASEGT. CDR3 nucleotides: TGTGCCAGCAGTAAATTCGGAGCCACTGAAGCTTTCTTT. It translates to CASSKFGATEAFF.

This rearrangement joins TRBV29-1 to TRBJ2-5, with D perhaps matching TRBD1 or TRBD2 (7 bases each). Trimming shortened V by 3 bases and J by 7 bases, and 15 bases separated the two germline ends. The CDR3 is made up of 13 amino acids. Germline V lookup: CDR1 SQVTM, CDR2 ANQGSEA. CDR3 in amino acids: CSVDQGGGVTQYF. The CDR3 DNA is TGCAGCGTTGATCAGGGGGGGGGGGTGACCCAGTACTTC.

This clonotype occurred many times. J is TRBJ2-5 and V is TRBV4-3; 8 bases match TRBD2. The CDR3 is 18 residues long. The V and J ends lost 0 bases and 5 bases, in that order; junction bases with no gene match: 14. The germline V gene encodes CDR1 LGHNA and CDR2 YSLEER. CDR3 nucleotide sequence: TGCGCCAGCAGCCAAGAGTGGTGGGGACGGGAGGGCGGCGAGACCCAGTACTTC. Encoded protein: CASSQEWWGREGGETQYF.

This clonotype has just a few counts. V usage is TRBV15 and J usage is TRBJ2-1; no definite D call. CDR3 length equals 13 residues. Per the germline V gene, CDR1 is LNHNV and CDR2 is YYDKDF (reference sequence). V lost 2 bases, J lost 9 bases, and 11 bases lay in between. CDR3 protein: CATSRSSTVEQFF. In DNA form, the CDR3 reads TGTGCCACCAGCAGATCTTCGACGGTTGAGCAGTTCTTC.

This chain's CDR3 is CASSYVAGDHEQYF. DNA for the CDR3: TGTGCCAGCAGTTACGTAGCGGGAGACCACGAGCAGTACTTC. The chain links TRBV6-2 or TRBV6-3 to TRBJ2-7; 9 nucleotides align to TRBD2. V shed 2 bases, J shed 5 bases, and the junction held 4 bases outside the gene matches. Germline CDR1 and CDR2: MNHEY and SVGEGT. The CDR3 spans 14 residues.

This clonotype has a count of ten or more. The CDR3 here is CASGGQFYEQYF. Here the CDR3 DNA reads TGTGCCAGCGGAGGACAGTTCTACGAGCAGTACTTC. This chain links TRBV6-2 or TRBV6-3 with TRBJ2-7, with D possibly matching TRBD1 (6 bases). The CDR3 is made up of 12 amino acids. Trimming took 8 bases from V and 3 from J, leaving 11 bases between them. Looked up from germline, CDR1 is MNHEY and CDR2 is SVGEGT.

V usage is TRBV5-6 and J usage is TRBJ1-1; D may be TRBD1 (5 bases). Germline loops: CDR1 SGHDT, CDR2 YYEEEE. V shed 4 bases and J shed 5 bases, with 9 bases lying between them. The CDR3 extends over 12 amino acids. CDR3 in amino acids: CASSGTATEAFF. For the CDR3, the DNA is TGTGCCAGCAGCGGGACGGCTACTGAAGCTTTCTTT.

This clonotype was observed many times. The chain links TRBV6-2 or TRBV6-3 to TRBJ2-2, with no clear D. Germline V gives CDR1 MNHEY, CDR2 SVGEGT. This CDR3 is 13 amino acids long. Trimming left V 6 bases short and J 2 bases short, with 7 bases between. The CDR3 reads CASRILNTGELFF. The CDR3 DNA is TGTGCCAGCAGGATTTTAAACACCGGGGAGCTGTTTTTT.

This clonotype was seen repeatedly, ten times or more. The DNA for the CDR3 is TGTGCCATCAGTGAAGGGAGTCACACTGAAGCTTTCTTT. This encodes CAISEGSHTEAFF. The V and J genes are TRBV10-3 and TRBJ1-1; D is undetermined. The V end lost 3 bases, the J end lost 3 bases, and 8 bases lay between the germline ends. The CDR3 is 13 residues long. Germline CDR1 and CDR2: ENHRY and SYGVKD.

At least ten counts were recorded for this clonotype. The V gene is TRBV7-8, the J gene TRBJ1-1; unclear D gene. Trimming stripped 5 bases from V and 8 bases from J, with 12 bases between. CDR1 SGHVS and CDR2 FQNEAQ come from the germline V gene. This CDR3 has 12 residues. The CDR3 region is CASSIGLTEAFF. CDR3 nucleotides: TGTGCCAGCAGCATTGGACTAACCGAAGCTTTCTTT.

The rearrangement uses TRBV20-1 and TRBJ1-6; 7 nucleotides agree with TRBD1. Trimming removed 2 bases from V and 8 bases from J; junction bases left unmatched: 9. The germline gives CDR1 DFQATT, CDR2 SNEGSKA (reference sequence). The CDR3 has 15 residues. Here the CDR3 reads CSARRRQGKDSPLHF. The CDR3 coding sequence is TGCAGTGCTAGACGCCGACAGGGTAAAGATTCACCCCTCCACTTT.

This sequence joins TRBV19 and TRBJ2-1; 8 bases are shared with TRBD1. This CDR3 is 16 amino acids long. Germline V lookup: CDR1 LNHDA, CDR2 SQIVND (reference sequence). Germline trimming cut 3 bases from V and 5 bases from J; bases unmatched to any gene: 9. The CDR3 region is CASSINHRGANNEQFF. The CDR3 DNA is TGTGCCAGTAGTATTAATCACAGGGGGGCGAACAATGAGCAGTTCTTC.

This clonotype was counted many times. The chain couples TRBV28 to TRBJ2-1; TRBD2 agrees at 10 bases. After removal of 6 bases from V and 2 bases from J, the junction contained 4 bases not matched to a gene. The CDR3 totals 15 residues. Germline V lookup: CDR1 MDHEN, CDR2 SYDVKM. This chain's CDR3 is CASRKTSGPYNEQFF. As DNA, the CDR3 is TGTGCCAGCAGAAAGACTAGCGGGCCCTACAATGAGCAGTTCTTC.

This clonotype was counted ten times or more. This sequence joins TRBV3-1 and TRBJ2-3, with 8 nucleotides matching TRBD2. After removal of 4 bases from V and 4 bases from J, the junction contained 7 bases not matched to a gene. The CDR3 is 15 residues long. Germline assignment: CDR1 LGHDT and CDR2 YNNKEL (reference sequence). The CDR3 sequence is CASSLRSGSSDTQYF. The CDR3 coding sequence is TGTGCCAGCAGCCTCCGAAGCGGGAGCTCAGATACGCAGTATTTT.

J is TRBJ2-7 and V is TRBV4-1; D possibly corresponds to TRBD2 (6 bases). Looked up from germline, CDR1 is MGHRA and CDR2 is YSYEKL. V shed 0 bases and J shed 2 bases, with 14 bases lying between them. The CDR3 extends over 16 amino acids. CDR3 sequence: CASSQDMGDFPYEQYF. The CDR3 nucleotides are TGCGCCAGCAGCCAAGATATGGGGGACTTTCCCTACGAGCAGTACTTC.

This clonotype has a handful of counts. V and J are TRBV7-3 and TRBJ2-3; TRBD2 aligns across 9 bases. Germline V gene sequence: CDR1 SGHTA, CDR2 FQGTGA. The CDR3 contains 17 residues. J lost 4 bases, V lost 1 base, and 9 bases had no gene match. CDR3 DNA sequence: TGTGCCAGCAGCTTAATGGCTAGCGGGACGCTCGCAGATACGCAGTATTTT. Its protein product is CASSLMASGTLADTQYF.

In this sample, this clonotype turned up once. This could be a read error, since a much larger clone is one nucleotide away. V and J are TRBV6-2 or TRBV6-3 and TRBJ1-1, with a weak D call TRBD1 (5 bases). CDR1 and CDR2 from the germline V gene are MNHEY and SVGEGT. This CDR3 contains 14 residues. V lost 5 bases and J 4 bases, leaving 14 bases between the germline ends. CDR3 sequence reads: CASSAAGGSTEAFF. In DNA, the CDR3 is TGTGCCAGCAGTGCGGCGGGGGGGTCCACTGAAGCTTTCTTT.

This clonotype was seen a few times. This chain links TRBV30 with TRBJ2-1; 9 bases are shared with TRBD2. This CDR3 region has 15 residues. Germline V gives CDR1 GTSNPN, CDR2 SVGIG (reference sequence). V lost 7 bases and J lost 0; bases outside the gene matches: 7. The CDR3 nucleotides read TGTGCCTCAACGTCTAGCGGGGCCTCCTACAATGAGCAGTTCTTC. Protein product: CASTSSGASYNEQFF.

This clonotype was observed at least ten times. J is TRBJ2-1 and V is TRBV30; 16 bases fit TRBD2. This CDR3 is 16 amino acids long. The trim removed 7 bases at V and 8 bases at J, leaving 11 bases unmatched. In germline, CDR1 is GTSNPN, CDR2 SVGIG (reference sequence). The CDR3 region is CASLTGTSGRAHEQFF. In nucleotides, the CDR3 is TGTGCCTCATTAACCGGGACTAGCGGGAGGGCCCATGAGCAGTTCTTC.

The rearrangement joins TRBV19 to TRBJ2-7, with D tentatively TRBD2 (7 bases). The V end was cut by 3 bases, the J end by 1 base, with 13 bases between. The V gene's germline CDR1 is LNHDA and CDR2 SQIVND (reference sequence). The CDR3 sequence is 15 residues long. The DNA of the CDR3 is TGTGCCAGTAGTATTCGGGGGCGGGAGTCCTACGAGCAGTACTTC. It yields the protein CASSIRGRESYEQYF.

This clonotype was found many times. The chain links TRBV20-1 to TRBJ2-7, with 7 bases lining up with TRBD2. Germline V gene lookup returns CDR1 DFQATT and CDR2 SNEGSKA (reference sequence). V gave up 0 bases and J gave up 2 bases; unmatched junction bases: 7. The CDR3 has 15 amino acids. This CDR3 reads CSARDHKTSPYEQYF. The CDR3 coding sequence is TGCAGTGCTAGAGATCACAAGACTAGCCCCTACGAGCAGTACTTC.

CDR3 sequence reads: CASSQAPGENEKLFF. CDR3 coding DNA: TGCGCCAGCAGCCAAGCCCCAGGGGAGAATGAAAAACTGTTTTTT. The chain links TRBV4-1 to TRBJ1-4; TRBD1 is a possible D gene (6 bases). V lost 1 base and J 5 bases, leaving 11 bases between the germline ends. The CDR3 covers 15 residues. Germline CDR1 is MGHRA and CDR2 is YSYEKL.

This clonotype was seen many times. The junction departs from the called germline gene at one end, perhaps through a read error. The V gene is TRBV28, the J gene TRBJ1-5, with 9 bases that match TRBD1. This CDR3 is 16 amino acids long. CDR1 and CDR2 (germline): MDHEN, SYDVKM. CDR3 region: CASILGGTGRHQPQHF. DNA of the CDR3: TGTGCCAGCATTTTAGGTGGGACAGGGCGCCATCAGCCCCAGCATTTT.

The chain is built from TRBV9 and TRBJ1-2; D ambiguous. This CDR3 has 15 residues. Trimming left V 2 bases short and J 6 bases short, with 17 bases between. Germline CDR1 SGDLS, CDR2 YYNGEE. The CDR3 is CASSVTGIVNHGYTF. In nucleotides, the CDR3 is TGTGCCAGCAGCGTTACCGGGATAGTTAATCATGGCTACACCTTC.

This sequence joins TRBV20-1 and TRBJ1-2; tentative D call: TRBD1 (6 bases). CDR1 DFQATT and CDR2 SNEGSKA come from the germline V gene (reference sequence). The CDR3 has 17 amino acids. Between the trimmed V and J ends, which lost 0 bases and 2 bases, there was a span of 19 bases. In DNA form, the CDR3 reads TGCAGTGCTAGAGATTACTTCCGGGACACCTACAACTATGGCTACACCTTC. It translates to CSARDYFRDTYNYGYTF.